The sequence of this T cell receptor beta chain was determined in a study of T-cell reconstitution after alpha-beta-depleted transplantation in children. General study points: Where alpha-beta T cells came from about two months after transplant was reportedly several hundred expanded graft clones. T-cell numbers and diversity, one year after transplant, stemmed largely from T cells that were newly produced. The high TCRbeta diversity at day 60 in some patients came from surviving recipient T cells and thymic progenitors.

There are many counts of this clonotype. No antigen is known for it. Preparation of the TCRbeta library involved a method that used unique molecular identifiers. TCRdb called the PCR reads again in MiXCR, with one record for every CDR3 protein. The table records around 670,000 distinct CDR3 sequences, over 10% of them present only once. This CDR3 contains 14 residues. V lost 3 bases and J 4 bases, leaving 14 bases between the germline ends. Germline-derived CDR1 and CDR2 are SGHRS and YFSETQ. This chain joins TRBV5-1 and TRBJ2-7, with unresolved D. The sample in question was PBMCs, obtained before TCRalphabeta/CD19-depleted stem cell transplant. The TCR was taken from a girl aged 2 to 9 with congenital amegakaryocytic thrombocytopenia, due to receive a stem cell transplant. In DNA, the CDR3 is TGCGCCAGCAGCTCGGCGAACATCGGTTACGAGCAGTACTTC. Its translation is CASSSANIGYEQYF.